This T cell receptor (beta chain) originates from a study of STAT5B mutations in CD4+ large granular lymphocyte leukemia. General study results and limits: Compared with healthy controls (2/35), patient top clones favored TRBV06 (8/27). CD4-sorted patient repertoires seemed more clonal than healthy CD4+ repertoires. No patients shared main leukemic clonotypes, though less than 30% appeared at low frequency elsewhere.

In regard to this clone: Its antigen is still unknown.

The assay was run at survey level. Data came from immunoSEQ multiplex PCR; TCRdb stores just in-frame clones and leaves some out. Among some 35,000 clones listed, roughly 71% were seen once. Germline assignment: CDR1 GTSNPN and CDR2 SVGIG (reference sequence). CDR3 length: 12 residues. The V end was cut by 7 bases, the J end by 6 bases, with 10 bases between. This clonotype originated in a human donor in good health. The sequenced material came from CD4+ T cells from blood buffy coats. V gene TRBV30 combines with J gene TRBJ1-6, with D possibly matching TRBD1 (5 bases). CDR3 sequence: CAFWDGNSPLHF. Written as DNA, the CDR3 is TGTGCCTTCTGGGACGGTAATTCACCCCTCCACTTT.